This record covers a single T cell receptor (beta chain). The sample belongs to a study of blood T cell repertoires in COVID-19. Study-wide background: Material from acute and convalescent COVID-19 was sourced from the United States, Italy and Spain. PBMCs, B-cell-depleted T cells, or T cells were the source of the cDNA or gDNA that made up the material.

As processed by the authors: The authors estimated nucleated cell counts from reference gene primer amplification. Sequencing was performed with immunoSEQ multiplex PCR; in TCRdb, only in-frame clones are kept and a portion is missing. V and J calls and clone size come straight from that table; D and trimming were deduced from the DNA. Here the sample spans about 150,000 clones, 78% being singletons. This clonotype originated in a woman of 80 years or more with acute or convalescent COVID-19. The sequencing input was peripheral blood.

CDR3 amino acids: CASSQVRGAGQPQHF. As DNA, the CDR3 is TGTGCCAGCAGCCAAGTCCGGGGGGCAGGTCAGCCCCAGCATTTT. The chain has TRBV4-2 and TRBJ1-5; maybe TRBD1 (6 bases). This CDR3 region has 15 residues. Germline CDR1 LGHNA, CDR2 YNFKEQ. The V end lost 1 base, the J end lost 6 bases, and 13 bases lay between the germline ends.